The clone carrying this T cell receptor beta chain appeared once. The entry originates in a study of control samples from healthy donors and cancer patients. The method was immunoSEQ multiplex PCR; TCRdb's version includes in-frame clones alone and lacks a portion of them. The data hold about 150,000 clones, with about 94% observed a single time. Germline loops: CDR1 SGHDT, CDR2 YYEEEE. The CDR3 is 13 residues long. V gave up 2 bases and J gave up 3 bases, with 8 bases separating them. The chain recombines TRBV5-6 with TRBJ1-1; D not resolved. This receptor was taken from a woman younger than 45 in good health. The specimen was blood. The CDR3 reads CASSFWRDTEAFF. The CDR3 DNA is TGTGCCAGCAGCTTTTGGCGGGACACTGAAGCTTTCTTT. The variable domain in full, completed from reference TRBV5-6 and TRBJ1-1, reads DAGVTQSPTHLIKTRGQQVTLRCSPKSGHDTVSWYQQALGQGPQFIFQYYEEEERQRGNFPDRFSGHQFPNYSSELNVNALLLGDSALYLCASSFWRDTEAFFGQGTRLTVV.